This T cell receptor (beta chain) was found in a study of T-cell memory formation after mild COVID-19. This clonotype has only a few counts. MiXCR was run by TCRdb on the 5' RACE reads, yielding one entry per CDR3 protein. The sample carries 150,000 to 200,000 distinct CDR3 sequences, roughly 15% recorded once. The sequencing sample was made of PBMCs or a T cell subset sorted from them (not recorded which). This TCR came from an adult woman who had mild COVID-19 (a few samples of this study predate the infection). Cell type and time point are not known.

The CDR3 region has the DNA TGTGCCAGCAGCTTAGGGGTTAGCGGGGGGCCCTACGAGCAGTACTTC. This gives the protein CASSLGVSGGPYEQYF. The chain is built from TRBV7-8 and TRBJ2-7; 10 bases are a match to TRBD2. The V gene's germline CDR1 is SGHVS and CDR2 FQNEAQ. The CDR3 length is 16 residues. V lost 1 base to trimming and J lost 2 bases; unmatched junction nucleotides: 5.